A single sample is the source of the 19 T cell receptor beta chains below, sequenced in a study of cytomegalovirus exposure and HLA in healthy donors. With 60 Vbeta and 13 Jbeta primers, the PCR was carried out. Sequencing used immunoSEQ multiplex PCR; TCRdb keeps in-frame clones, though not all of them. Of 150,000 or so clones listed, 9.7% are singletons. The sequenced material came from PBMCs. These receptors all stem from a man aged 45-60 years in good health and CMV-seronegative.

The V call is TRBV29-1, the J call TRBJ2-1; TRBD1 matches at 7 bases. The CDR3 covers 13 residues. After removal of 5 bases from V and 8 bases from J, the junction contained 9 bases not matched to a gene. Germline assignment: CDR1 SQVTM and CDR2 ANQGSEA. CDR3 protein: CSVNPGQFDEQFF. DNA of the CDR3: TGCAGCGTTAACCCGGGACAGTTCGATGAGCAGTTCTTC.

This clone was seen more than once but under ten times. The chain couples TRBV5-1 to TRBJ2-6; the match to TRBD1 covers 7 bases. Germline V CDR1 and CDR2: SGHRS, YFSETQ. The CDR3 covers 18 residues. V lost 1 base, J lost 0 bases, and 7 bases stayed unmatched. As DNA, the CDR3 is TGCGCCAGCAGCTTGCAGTCAGGGGGAACCTCTGGGGCCAACGTCCTGACTTTC. Translated, it gives CASSLQSGGTSGANVLTF.

The chain links TRBV7-2 to TRBJ2-3; D is uncertain. The V and J ends lost 3 bases and 6 bases respectively, with 7 bases between them. This CDR3 has 12 residues. Germline V lookup: CDR1 SGHTA, CDR2 FQGNSA. This CDR3 reads CASSFPLDTQYF. The DNA of the CDR3 is TGTGCCAGCAGCTTTCCCTTGGATACGCAGTATTTT.

There are a few counts of this clone. The genes are TRBV5-1 and TRBJ2-1; no clear D gene. Trimming took 2 bases from V and 11 from J, leaving 11 bases between them. Germline CDR1 SGHRS, CDR2 YFSETQ. CDR3 length: 12 residues. Here the CDR3 DNA reads TGCGCCAGCAGCTTCAACGGAGATAAGCAGTTCTTC. Its protein is CASSFNGDKQFF.

The chain carries TRBV2 and TRBJ2-3; the match to TRBD1 covers 11 bases. Per the germline V gene, CDR1 is SNHLY and CDR2 is FYNNEI. The CDR3 runs 15 residues. Trimming at V came to 3 bases and at J to 3 bases, leaving 2 bases not matched to a gene. CDR3 DNA: TGTGCCAGCAGTGACTGGGACAGGGGGACAGATACGCAGTATTTT. This gives the protein CASSDWDRGTDTQYF.

The chain carries TRBV11-1 and TRBJ1-2; 8 positions agree with TRBD1. CDR3 length: 14 residues. Trimming cost V 5 bases and J 3 bases; bases outside gene matches: 5. The germline V gene has CDR1 SGHAT and CDR2 FQDESV (reference sequence). The CDR3 bases are TGTGCCAGCAGCCGACAGGGGTTGGACTATGGCTACACCTTC. Amino acid sequence: CASSRQGLDYGYTF.

This clone has more than one count but fewer than ten. V and J are TRBV6-5 and TRBJ1-5; TRBD1 might be the D (6 bases). Germline CDR1 reads MNHEY; CDR2 reads SVGAGI. V lost 2 bases and J lost 2, with 13 bases in between. The CDR3 covers 16 residues. CDR3 sequence reads: CASSYNAGAGNQPQHF. The CDR3 DNA sequence: TGTGCCAGCAGTTACAATGCAGGGGCCGGCAATCAGCCCCAGCATTTT.

The chain has TRBV9 and TRBJ1-4; TRBD1 matches at 7 bases. CDR1 and CDR2 (germline): SGDLS, YYNGEE. Trimming took 5 bases from V and 8 from J; bases not matched to a gene: 9. This CDR3 spans 14 amino acids. The CDR3 DNA is TGTGCCAGCAGTCCTCGGGCAGGGGGGGAAAAACTGTTTTTT. This gives the protein CASSPRAGGEKLFF.

The chain links TRBV2 to TRBJ1-1, with 7 nucleotides matching TRBD1. CDR3 size: 13 residues. CDR1 and CDR2 (germline): SNHLY, FYNNEI. J gave up 4 bases and V 11 bases, and 10 bases lay outside the gene matches. The CDR3 is CADDKGAGTEAFF. Written as DNA, the CDR3 is TGTGCCGACGACAAGGGGGCCGGCACTGAAGCTTTCTTT.

The chain is built from TRBV2 and TRBJ2-3; the D gene is possibly TRBD2 (5 bases). Germline V lookup: CDR1 SNHLY, CDR2 FYNNEI. This CDR3 is 15 amino acids long. The V end lost 6 bases, the J end lost 3 bases, and 16 bases lay between the germline ends. The CDR3 spells CASRDFETSTDTQYF. The CDR3 DNA reads as TGTGCCAGCAGGGACTTCGAGACCAGTACAGATACGCAGTATTTT.

The CDR3, as DNA: TGTGCCAGCAGCTCCCGACAGGGAAACACCATATATTTT. Amino acid sequence: CASSSRQGNTIYF. This chain connects TRBV7-3 to TRBJ1-3; maybe TRBD1 (5 bases). V lost 4 bases, J lost 4 bases, and 8 bases lay in between. The CDR3 extends over 13 amino acids. Germline V CDR1 and CDR2: SGHTA, FQGTGA.

The V call is TRBV7-8, the J call TRBJ2-1; TRBD1 matches at 7 bases. J was trimmed by 10 bases and V by 5 bases; bases with no gene match: 5. The CDR3 spans 12 residues. Per germline, CDR1 SGHVS and CDR2 FQNEAQ. Here the CDR3 reads CASSQGEEEQFF. The CDR3 DNA reads as TGTGCCAGCAGCCAGGGGGAAGAAGAGCAGTTCTTC.

The chain couples TRBV7-3 to TRBJ2-6, with D perhaps TRBD2 (5 bases). This CDR3 has 17 amino acids. The V gene's germline CDR1 is SGHTA and CDR2 FQGTGA. V lost 4 bases and J 0 bases, leaving 13 bases between the germline ends. CDR3 loop: CASSSIGRDSGANVLTF. DNA for the CDR3: TGTGCCAGCAGCTCAATAGGACGGGACTCTGGGGCCAACGTCCTGACTTTC.

This clone was detected only a few times. The chain carries TRBV5-1 and TRBJ1-1; D unresolved. V was clipped by 4 bases and J by 7 bases, with 17 bases between them. Germline V lookup: CDR1 SGHRS, CDR2 YFSETQ. The CDR3 extends over 14 amino acids. CDR3: CASSLGDPGGEAFF. CDR3 sequence (DNA): TGCGCCAGCAGCCTCGGCGACCCCGGAGGTGAAGCTTTCTTT. Full variable domain (outside the CDR3, taken from reference TRBV5-1 and TRBJ1-1): KAGVTQTPRYLIKTRGQQVTLSCSPISGHRSVSWYQQTPGQGLQFLFEYFSETQRNKGNFPGRFSGRQFSNSRSEMNVSTLELGDSALYLCASSLGDPGGEAFFGQGTRLTVV.

A few counts support this clone. The rearrangement joins TRBV11-2 to TRBJ1-1; 7 bases map to TRBD1. Germline lookup yields CDR1 SGHAT and CDR2 FQNNGV. This CDR3 has 15 amino acids. Germline trimming cut 0 bases from V and 6 bases from J; bases unmatched to any gene: 7. In DNA form, the CDR3 reads TGTGCCAGCAGCTTAGAGTACCAGGGGGACGCTGAAGCTTTCTTT. It is translated as CASSLEYQGDAEAFF.

The sample holds a few counts of this clone. The chain carries TRBV10-2 and TRBJ2-7; 11 nucleotides line up with TRBD1. CDR3 length: 16 residues. CDR1 WSHSY and CDR2 SAAADI come from the germline V gene. The V gene end was trimmed by 6 bases and the J gene end by 5 bases; junction bases not matched to a gene: 12. The CDR3 DNA reads as TGCGCCAGCAGCACCGGGACAGGGGGGAGGGGGGACGAGCAGTACTTC. It is translated as CASSTGTGGRGDEQYF.

This clone showed up just a few times. The chain joins TRBV29-1 to TRBJ2-3; D possibly corresponds to TRBD1 (6 bases). The V end lost 3 bases, the J end lost 4 bases, and 14 bases lay between the germline ends. The CDR3 totals 14 residues. CDR1 and CDR2 from the germline V gene are SQVTM and ANQGSEA. The CDR3 spells CSVDRGRTADTQYF. The CDR3 bases are TGCAGCGTTGACAGGGGTCGGACGGCAGATACGCAGTATTTT.

This clone has only a few counts. This sequence joins TRBV28 and TRBJ1-1; a weak D match, TRBD1 (5 bases). Trimming took off 9 bases at V and 9 bases at J, with 20 bases between the two ends. Germline V CDR1 and CDR2: MDHEN, SYDVKM. The CDR3 has 13 residues. In nucleotides, the CDR3 is TGTGCCAGTCAGTTGGGAGGGACCTTTAAAGCTTTCTTT. Translated, it gives CASQLGGTFKAFF.

The chain employs TRBV7-8 and TRBJ1-1, with 9 bases aligning to TRBD1. The V and J ends lost 4 bases and 1 base, in that order; junction bases with no gene match: 1. This CDR3 is built from 14 residues. CDR1 SGHVS and CDR2 FQNEAQ come from the germline V gene. The CDR3, as DNA: TGTGCCAGCAGCTGGGACAGGGCGAACACTGAAGCTTTCTTT. This encodes CASSWDRANTEAFF.